What follows are 23 T cell receptor beta chains derived from one specimen sequenced in a study of blood T cell repertoires in COVID-19 (dated by TCRdb to 2020 to 2021). Library construction relied on the immunoSEQ multiplex PCR assay. TCRdb provides this immuneACCESS table in a form limited to in-frame rearrangements. Some clones are lacking; in checked studies, under half of them reflect an unresolved V gene, and why the rest are absent is not known. This sample is represented by some 190,000 clones; over 65% of them were singletons. 18% of the sample rests with the top ten. The sample taken for sequencing was peripheral blood. These TCRs come from a person between 70 and 80 years old with COVID-19, enrolled during active disease.

The chain employs TRBV5-8 and TRBJ1-3; tentative D call: TRBD1 (6 bases). The V and J ends lost 0 bases and 0 bases respectively, with 10 bases between them. The CDR3 consists of 16 residues. CDR1 SGHTS and CDR2 YDEGEE come from the germline V gene. The DNA of the CDR3 is TGTGCCAGCAGCTTGGGTGGGGACATCTCTGGAAACACCATATATTTT. It translates to CASSLGGDISGNTIYF.

CDR3 in DNA: TGTGCCAGCAGTCTCAGGGGAAAGAACACTGAAGCTTTCTTT. Translated, it gives CASSLRGKNTEAFF. The V call is TRBV6-5, the J call TRBJ1-1; the D gene is possibly TRBD1 (6 bases). Germline CDR1 MNHEY, CDR2 SVGAGI. This CDR3 has 14 amino acids. V lost 5 bases and J 1 base, leaving 11 bases between the germline ends.

The J gene is TRBJ2-7, the V gene TRBV5-5; 11 nucleotides match TRBD2. Germline trimming cut 3 bases from V and 0 bases from J; bases unmatched to any gene: 11. The CDR3 spans 18 residues. Germline CDR1 reads SGHKS; CDR2 reads YYEKEE (reference sequence). CDR3 sequence reads: CASSYGLAGPMSSYEQYF. For the CDR3, the DNA is TGTGCCAGCAGCTATGGACTAGCGGGCCCTATGAGCTCCTACGAGCAGTACTTC.

Here the CDR3 reads CASRQGQGIQPQHF. DNA of the CDR3: TGTGCCAGCAGGCAAGGACAGGGGATTCAGCCCCAGCATTTT. V gene TRBV2 combines with J gene TRBJ1-5; 9 bases agree with TRBD1. Unmatched junction bases numbered 6, after V lost 6 bases and J lost 6 bases. Per germline, CDR1 SNHLY and CDR2 FYNNEI. The CDR3 contains 14 residues.

V and J are TRBV6-6 and TRBJ1-1; D not resolved. The V end lost 8 bases, the J end lost 4 bases, and 14 bases lay between the germline ends. This CDR3 spans 13 amino acids. Germline values: CDR1 MNHNY, CDR2 SVGAGI (reference sequence). CDR3 in DNA: TGTGCCAGCCAACGCGGAAGTAGCACTGAAGCTTTCTTT. Translating gives CASQRGSSTEAFF.

This clone was detected a few times. The chain joins TRBV19 to TRBJ1-2; D uncertain. CDR1 and CDR2 (germline): LNHDA, SQIVND (reference sequence). Trimming took off 3 bases at V and 1 base at J, with 9 bases between the two ends. CDR3 length: 14 amino acids. CDR3 in amino acids: CASSMAPHNYGYTF. The CDR3 DNA is TGTGCCAGTAGTATGGCCCCCCATAACTATGGCTACACCTTC.

The gene calls are TRBV2 and TRBJ2-7, with TRBD1 identical over 7 bases. CDR1 SNHLY and CDR2 FYNNEI come from the germline V gene. This CDR3 is 12 amino acids long. V gave up 3 bases and J gave up 9 bases; unmatched junction bases: 5. CDR3 sequence (DNA): TGTGCCAGCAGTGAGACAGGGCGATCGCAGTACTTC. Protein: CASSETGRSQYF.

The rearrangement links TRBV5-5 to TRBJ2-5; 11 bases line up with TRBD1. This CDR3 has 17 amino acids. V trimming: 3 bases; J trimming: 5 bases; junction bases outside the gene matches: 12. The germline gives CDR1 SGHKS, CDR2 YYEKEE (reference sequence). CDR3 DNA sequence: TGTGCCAGCAGCTCCATCTCCGGGACAGGGGGTAGGGAGACCCAGTACTTC. This sequence encodes CASSSISGTGGRETQYF.

J is TRBJ1-2 and V is TRBV29-1; no clear D gene. This CDR3 contains 10 residues. From germline, CDR1 is SQVTM and CDR2 ANQGSEA. V was shortened by 4 bases and J by 8 bases, with 8 bases between the two germline ends. Here the CDR3 reads CSVGTLGYTF. In DNA, the CDR3 is TGCAGCGTTGGAACCCTAGGCTACACCTTC.

The V gene is TRBV5-1, the J gene TRBJ2-7; tentatively, D is TRBD2 (5 bases). Per the germline V gene, CDR1 is SGHRS and CDR2 is YFSETQ. Deletions cut 0 bases from V and 1 base from J, with 11 bases between. The CDR3 covers 15 residues. The CDR3 spells CASSLGPEGSYEQYF. CDR3 DNA: TGCGCCAGCAGCTTGGGACCCGAGGGTTCCTACGAGCAGTACTTC.

J is TRBJ1-1 and V is TRBV11-2; weak D call: TRBD1 (5 bases). V was trimmed by 0 bases and J by 10 bases, leaving 15 bases between them. Germline assignment: CDR1 SGHAT and CDR2 FQNNGV. The CDR3 has 14 amino acids. CDR3 DNA sequence: TGTGCCAGCAGCTTAGAGTGGCAGGGTAGCGGAGCTTTCTTT. It specifies CASSLEWQGSGAFF.

The rearrangement uses TRBV3-1 (or the pseudogene TRBV3-2) and TRBJ2-4; D perhaps matches TRBD1 (8 bases). Germline-derived CDR1 and CDR2 are LGHDT and YNNKEL (reference sequence). This CDR3 spans 20 amino acids. Trimming removed 0 bases from V and 2 bases from J, with 23 bases in between. CDR3 sequence reads: CASSQDWAGGGSVSKNIQYF. CDR3 bases: TGTGCCAGCAGCCAAGATTGGGCAGGGGGCGGGAGTGTATCCAAAAACATTCAGTACTTC.

V usage is TRBV12-3 or TRBV12-4 and J usage is TRBJ1-1, with D possibly TRBD1 on 5 matching bases. Deletions cut 6 bases from V and 6 bases from J, with 14 bases between. The CDR3 is 13 residues long. For the CDR3, the DNA is TGTGCCAGCAGCAAGGACATAGGGGCTGAAGCTTTCTTT. It is translated as CASSKDIGAEAFF.

The genes are TRBV5-1 and TRBJ2-2; TRBD2 might be the D (6 bases). The ends were cut back, 2 bases at V and 6 bases at J, with 11 bases in the middle. The length of the CDR3 is 14 residues. Germline values: CDR1 SGHRS, CDR2 YFSETQ. CDR3 DNA: TGCGCCAGCAGCTTCGTAACTAGCTCCGGGGAGCTGTTTTTT. This sequence encodes CASSFVTSSGELFF.

For the CDR3, the DNA is TGTGCCAGCAGGCAGGGTCCTAGGTATGGCTACACCTTC. Its protein product is CASRQGPRYGYTF. The chain carries TRBV6-5 and TRBJ1-2; TRBD1 is a possible D gene (5 bases). The germline CDR1 and CDR2 sequences are MNHEY and SVGAGI. The CDR3 consists of 13 residues. The V and J ends lost 6 bases and 5 bases respectively, with 13 bases between them.

The chain couples TRBV5-1 to TRBJ1-4; the D gene is possibly TRBD1 (5 bases). This CDR3 comprises 15 residues. Trimming shortened V by 0 bases and J by 7 bases, and 13 bases separated the two germline ends. The germline V gene has CDR1 SGHRS and CDR2 YFSETQ. This CDR3 is CASSLEVGRVEKLFF. CDR3 sequence (DNA): TGCGCCAGCAGCTTGGAGGTGGGGCGCGTTGAAAAACTGTTTTTT. Filled out from reference TRBV5-1 and TRBJ1-4, the complete variable domain reads KAGVTQTPRYLIKTRGQQVTLSCSPISGHRSVSWYQQTPGQGLQFLFEYFSETQRNKGNFPGRFSGRQFSNSRSEMNVSTLELGDSALYLCASSLEVGRVEKLFFGSGTQLSVL.

Only one count was recorded for this clone. J is TRBJ2-7 and V is TRBV7-9; a possible D gene is TRBD2 (6 bases). The CDR3 length is 15 residues. From germline, CDR1 is SEHNR and CDR2 FQNEAQ (reference sequence). V lost 2 bases, J lost 0 bases, and 11 bases lay in between. This CDR3 is CASSLSRGTSYEQYF. Written as DNA, the CDR3 is TGTGCCAGCAGCTTATCACGGGGGACCTCCTACGAGCAGTACTTC.

V gene TRBV6-5 combines with J gene TRBJ2-1, with 8 bases identical to TRBD2. Germline CDR1 reads MNHEY; CDR2 reads SVGAGI. CDR3 length: 15 amino acids. Trimming cost V 0 bases and J 3 bases; bases outside gene matches: 1. The CDR3 sequence: CASSYSSGGYNEQFF. Written as DNA, the CDR3 is TGTGCCAGCAGTTACTCCAGCGGGGGCTACAATGAGCAGTTCTTC.

V is TRBV20-1 and J is TRBJ2-1; 7 bases agree with TRBD1. This CDR3 is built from 14 residues. The ends lost 4 bases at V and 5 bases at J; junction bases unmatched: 8. Germline V CDR1 and CDR2: DFQATT, SNEGSKA (reference sequence). CDR3 region: CSATDRANNNEQFF. CDR3 DNA: TGCAGTGCTACTGACAGGGCTAATAACAATGAGCAGTTCTTC.

This sequence joins TRBV6-1 and TRBJ1-2, with D uncertain. Trimming shortened V by 1 base and J by 6 bases, and 9 bases separated the two germline ends. Germline V CDR1 and CDR2: MNHNS, SASEGT. This CDR3 is built from 13 residues. The CDR3 DNA is TGTGCCAGCAGTGAAGGGTACAGCCATGGCTACACCTTC. It is translated as CASSEGYSHGYTF.

The rearrangement uses TRBV19 and TRBJ1-2, with 7 bases fitting TRBD1. CDR1 is LNHDA, CDR2 SQIVND, per germline (reference sequence). J lost 3 bases, V lost 6 bases, and 7 bases had no gene match. This CDR3 contains 14 residues. CDR3 residues: CASSLLTGDYGYTF. CDR3 in DNA: TGTGCCAGTAGCCTATTAACAGGGGACTATGGCTACACCTTC.

The chain is built from TRBV10-3 and TRBJ2-7, with 7 bases matching TRBD1. Germline CDR1 and CDR2: ENHRY and SYGVKD. CDR3 length: 14 residues. Trimming cost V 10 bases and J 4 bases; bases outside gene matches: 13. The CDR3 is CATLTGTENYEQYF. DNA for the CDR3: TGTGCCACCCTAACCGGGACAGAAAATTACGAGCAGTACTTC.

V usage is TRBV27 and J usage is TRBJ2-1, with TRBD2 matching 12 bases. The CDR3 is 15 amino acids. Germline V gives CDR1 MNHEY, CDR2 SMNVEV (reference sequence). Trimming at V came to 6 bases and at J to 9 bases, leaving 9 bases not matched to a gene. CDR3 bases: TGTGCCAGCAGGAGGCTAGCGGGAGGGCCTCGTGAGCAGTTCTTC. This translates into CASRRLAGGPREQFF.